One and the same sample provided the 26 T cell receptor beta chains below, sequenced in a study of Tregs in tolerant kidney transplant recipients. Produced via immunoSEQ multiplex PCR; TCRdb's table is partial and in-frame only. Of fewer than 45,000 clones in the sample, roughly 96% were seen once. These receptors' targets are unknown. Sequenced input: Tregs from blood cultured with allogeneic cells. The receptors come from a human donor in good health.

The genes are TRBV29-1 and TRBJ1-5; 7 bases align to TRBD1. The CDR3 totals 14 residues. Trimming cost V 7 bases and J 2 bases; bases outside gene matches: 8. Germline loops: CDR1 SQVTM, CDR2 ANQGSEA. The DNA of the CDR3 is TGCAGCGCGACACAGGGGTACGGCAATCAGCCCCAGCATTTT. Protein: CSATQGYGNQPQHF.

V usage is TRBV9 and J usage is TRBJ1-4; TRBD1 agrees at 9 bases. This CDR3 region has 17 residues. Trimming cost V 2 bases and J 3 bases; bases outside gene matches: 8. Germline loops: CDR1 SGDLS, CDR2 YYNGEE. The CDR3 spells CASSVRDRVFANEKLFF. The CDR3 DNA sequence: TGTGCCAGCAGCGTCCGGGACAGGGTTTTTGCTAATGAAAAACTGTTTTTT.

V and J are TRBV7-9 and TRBJ2-3; perhaps TRBD2 as D (6 bases). V gave up 1 base and J gave up 3 bases, with 11 bases separating them. The CDR3 has 15 residues. Germline V gene sequence: CDR1 SEHNR, CDR2 FQNEAQ (reference sequence). The CDR3 sequence is CASSLVETRTDTQYF. As DNA, the CDR3 is TGTGCCAGCAGCTTAGTAGAGACTAGAACAGATACGCAGTATTTT.

The rearrangement joins TRBV5-1 to TRBJ2-3, with TRBD1 matching 11 bases. The CDR3 runs 15 residues. The germline CDR1 and CDR2 sequences are SGHRS and YFSETQ. The V gene end was trimmed by 2 bases and the J gene end by 6 bases; junction bases not matched to a gene: 5. This chain's CDR3 is CASSLGTGGPDTQYF. The CDR3 nucleotides are TGCGCCAGCAGCTTAGGGACAGGGGGACCTGATACGCAGTATTTT.

V is TRBV10-2 and J is TRBJ1-2; D perhaps matches TRBD1 (6 bases). Trimming stripped 7 bases from V and 8 bases from J, with 17 bases between. Germline CDR1 WSHSY, CDR2 SAAADI. CDR3 size: 13 residues. CDR3 region: CASTTRGYQGYTF. The CDR3 DNA is TGCGCCAGCACTACAAGGGGGTATCAAGGCTACACCTTC.

The rearrangement joins TRBV5-4 to TRBJ2-5; D is unclear. Trimming shortened V by 0 bases and J by 5 bases, and 8 bases separated the two germline ends. From germline, CDR1 is SGHNT and CDR2 YYREEE (reference sequence). The CDR3 extends over 13 amino acids. The CDR3 nucleotides are TGTGCCAGCAGCTTGGCCCTCCGGGAGACCCAGTACTTC. It encodes CASSLALRETQYF.

The V gene is TRBV5-1, the J gene TRBJ2-7, with D possibly being TRBD2 (6 bases). Per the germline V gene, CDR1 is SGHRS and CDR2 is YFSETQ. The CDR3 totals 15 residues. V gave up 0 bases and J gave up 2 bases, with 12 bases separating them. For the CDR3, the DNA is TGCGCCAGCAGCTTGGCCCCCGGGAGTCCCTACGAGCAGTACTTC. Encoded protein: CASSLAPGSPYEQYF.

V gene TRBV5-4 combines with J gene TRBJ2-3; D not resolved. This CDR3 is 16 amino acids long. V was trimmed by 1 base and J by 2 bases, leaving 14 bases between them. Germline V gives CDR1 SGHNT, CDR2 YYREEE (reference sequence). CDR3 in DNA: TGTGCCAGCAGCTTGAAGGCCCTAGGATACACAGATACGCAGTATTTT. Encoded protein: CASSLKALGYTDTQYF.

This clone was seen just once. The rearrangement links TRBV5-1 to TRBJ2-5; perhaps D is TRBD1 or TRBD2 (5 bases each). Germline loops: CDR1 SGHRS, CDR2 YFSETQ. CDR3 size: 16 residues. Trimming cost V 0 bases and J 1 base, with 13 bases left between them. CDR3 nucleotides: TGCGCCAGCAGCTTGGTTTCAGGGACCTTCCAAGAGACCCAGTACTTC. Translating it yields CASSLVSGTFQETQYF.

This chain joins TRBV7-9 and TRBJ1-1, with 7 bases matching TRBD1. Germline V gives CDR1 SEHNR, CDR2 FQNEAQ (reference sequence). V lost 2 bases to trimming and J lost 3 bases; unmatched junction nucleotides: 12. CDR3 size: 17 residues. The DNA for the CDR3 is TGTGCCAGCAGCTTATATCAGGGGGATGGACGGTACACTGAAGCTTTCTTT. It specifies CASSLYQGDGRYTEAFF.

The rearrangement uses TRBV5-1 and TRBJ1-3; D is undetermined. Per the germline V gene, CDR1 is SGHRS and CDR2 is YFSETQ. The V gene lost 3 bases and the J gene lost 0 bases, with 10 bases spanning the gap. The CDR3 consists of 15 residues. The CDR3 region is CASSSGDASGNTIYF. DNA of the CDR3: TGCGCCAGCAGCTCAGGTGACGCCTCTGGAAACACCATATATTTT.

This clone was counted between two and nine times. The chain couples TRBV2 to TRBJ2-7; TRBD2 agrees at 8 bases. J gave up 7 bases and V 8 bases, and 10 bases lay outside the gene matches. Per the germline V gene, CDR1 is SNHLY and CDR2 is FYNNEI. CDR3 length equals 13 residues. Here the CDR3 reads CASSGGELREQYF. The CDR3 DNA reads as TGTGCCAGCTCCGGGGGGGAGTTGAGGGAGCAGTACTTC.

The J gene is TRBJ2-5, the V gene TRBV7-8, with a possible D match to TRBD2 (7 bases). V lost 2 bases, J lost 1 base, and 14 bases lay in between. CDR3 length: 16 amino acids. Germline CDR1 SGHVS, CDR2 FQNEAQ. The chain's CDR3 is CASSLLGGARQETQYF. CDR3 in DNA: TGTGCCAGCAGCTTATTAGGGGGGGCCCGCCAAGAGACCCAGTACTTC.

The chain has TRBV6-5 and TRBJ2-7; D is unclear. The ends were cut back, 5 bases at V and 10 bases at J, with 12 bases in the middle. Germline V gene data show CDR1 as MNHEY and CDR2 as SVGAGI. The CDR3 contains 11 residues. The CDR3 DNA follows: TGTGCCAGCAGTGAAGGGCCCAGTCAGTACGTC. It translates to CASSEGPSQYV.

V usage is TRBV5-4 and J usage is TRBJ2-2; 8 bases map to TRBD1. The CDR3 length is 18 residues. V dropped 4 bases and J dropped 10; count of bases not matched to a gene: 21. Germline assignment: CDR1 SGHNT and CDR2 YYREEE (reference sequence). In DNA form, the CDR3 reads TGTGCCAGCAGCCCTCAGGCGGGACAGGCCCCCCAATCGGAGGAGCTGTTTTTT. Amino acid sequence: CASSPQAGQAPQSEELFF.

V is TRBV11-3 and J is TRBJ2-7; D is undetermined. V was shortened by 0 bases and J by 3 bases, with 6 bases between the two germline ends. The CDR3 consists of 13 residues. CDR1 and CDR2 (germline): SGHNT, YENEEA. CDR3 bases: TGTGCCAGCAGCTTAGATCACCGCTACGAGCAGTACTTC. Encoded protein: CASSLDHRYEQYF.

The rearrangement links TRBV11-2 to TRBJ2-1; 8 bases are a match to TRBD1. The CDR3 has 16 amino acids. The germline V gene encodes CDR1 SGHAT and CDR2 FQNNGV. The V gene end was trimmed by 5 bases and the J gene end by 4 bases; junction bases not matched to a gene: 10. As DNA, the CDR3 is TGTGCCAGCAGCCCGCCGGGACAGGCGAGGTACAATGAGCAGTTCTTC. Translation: CASSPPGQARYNEQFF.

This sequence joins TRBV6-5 and TRBJ2-3; D is undetermined. The CDR3 extends over 14 amino acids. V lost 3 bases, J lost 0 bases, and 7 bases lay in between. CDR1 and CDR2 from the germline V gene are MNHEY and SVGAGI. The CDR3 region has the DNA TGTGCCAGCAGTTATTCGAGGAGCACAGATACGCAGTATTTT. Its protein product is CASSYSRSTDTQYF.

The chain is built from TRBV9 and TRBJ2-1; D may be TRBD1 or TRBD2 (5 bases each). The CDR3 spans 16 residues. CDR1 SGDLS and CDR2 YYNGEE come from the germline V gene. The V gene lost 0 bases and the J gene lost 0 bases, with 10 bases spanning the gap. The CDR3 region is CASSVAGRRSYNEQFF. The CDR3 bases are TGTGCCAGCAGCGTAGCGGGACGACGCTCCTACAATGAGCAGTTCTTC.

V and J are TRBV4-1 and TRBJ2-5; D is unresolved. The germline V gene has CDR1 MGHRA and CDR2 YSYEKL. The CDR3 is made up of 15 amino acids. Deletions cut 1 base from V and 3 bases from J, with 12 bases between. This CDR3 reads CASSQVSRAKETQYF. CDR3 coding DNA: TGCGCCAGCAGCCAAGTTTCCCGGGCGAAAGAGACCCAGTACTTC.

This clone was recorded only once. This chain links TRBV18 with TRBJ1-1, with TRBD1 as a possible D gene (5 bases). The V and J ends lost 6 bases and 1 base respectively, with 12 bases between them. The length of the CDR3 is 14 residues. CDR1 is KGHSH and CDR2 is LQKENI in the germline V gene. The CDR3 spells CASSSTQGNTEAFF. CDR3 nucleotides: TGTGCCAGCTCCTCTACGCAGGGGAACACTGAAGCTTTCTTT.

V usage is TRBV5-4 and J usage is TRBJ2-2, with TRBD1 matching over 10 bases. Germline values: CDR1 SGHNT, CDR2 YYREEE (reference sequence). This CDR3 region has 16 residues. V trimming: 2 bases; J trimming: 4 bases; junction bases outside the gene matches: 5. The CDR3 nucleotides read TGTGCCAGCAGCTTAAGACAGGGGGCGGGCACCGGGGAGCTGTTTTTT. This codes for CASSLRQGAGTGELFF.

This clone is a singleton in its sample. This chain connects TRBV28 to TRBJ1-5; 12 nucleotides align to TRBD1. Per germline, CDR1 MDHEN and CDR2 SYDVKM. This CDR3 region has 15 residues. Trimming at V came to 5 bases and at J to 6 bases, leaving 5 bases not matched to a gene. The CDR3 reads CASSTRDRGPQPQHF. The DNA for the CDR3 is TGTGCCAGCAGTACACGGGACAGGGGGCCTCAGCCCCAGCATTTT.

The chain carries TRBV19 and TRBJ1-1; the match to TRBD1 covers 7 bases. Per germline, CDR1 LNHDA and CDR2 SQIVND (reference sequence). This CDR3 spans 13 amino acids. The V and J ends lost 7 bases and 11 bases, in that order; junction bases with no gene match: 13. The chain's CDR3 is CASKEQGRLLAFF. The CDR3 region has the DNA TGTGCCAGTAAAGAACAGGGGAGATTATTGGCTTTCTTT.

The V and J genes are TRBV9 and TRBJ2-2; TRBD2 matches at 9 bases. CDR1 is SGDLS, CDR2 YYNGEE, per germline. With V trimmed by 0 bases and J by 4 bases, 16 bases remained unmatched. The CDR3 spans 20 residues. DNA for the CDR3: TGTGCCAGCAGCGTAGATTCGGCGGGAACAAGCGGGAGGTTCACCGGGGAGCTGTTTTTT. Its protein is CASSVDSAGTSGRFTGELFF.

This chain connects TRBV7-9 to TRBJ1-6, with D possibly matching TRBD1 (5 bases). Germline CDR1 SEHNR, CDR2 FQNEAQ (reference sequence). The CDR3 runs to 15 residues. Trimming shortened V by 3 bases and J by 5 bases, and 11 bases separated the two germline ends. The CDR3 DNA sequence: TGTGCCAGCAGCTTCCTCTCGGGGGATAATTCACCCCTCCACTTT. Translation gives CASSFLSGDNSPLHF.